One sample yielded the 11 T cell receptor beta chains listed below, sequenced in a study of blood T cell repertoires in COVID-19 (dated by TCRdb to the early 2020s). The library came from the immunoSEQ multiplex PCR assay. The table was pulled from immuneACCESS by TCRdb, which kept in-frame rearrangements only. Such tables lose some clones; where checked, under half of the loss comes from unresolved V genes, and the rest has no known cause. Here the sample has some 150,000 clones; roughly 88% occur a single time. Roughly 4.3% of the sample is in the top ten clones. The sequenced sample was PBMCs or T cells enriched from blood (not recorded which). The source is a man in his fifties who had recovered from COVID-19.

This sequence joins TRBV28 and TRBJ1-2; D gene unclear. Between the trimmed V and J ends, which lost 6 bases and 4 bases, there was a span of 12 bases. This CDR3 region has 13 residues. Germline CDR1 reads MDHEN; CDR2 reads SYDVKM. Here the CDR3 DNA reads TGTGCCAGCAGACCTGGACTGGGCTATGGCTACACCTTC. It encodes CASRPGLGYGYTF.

This rearrangement joins TRBV5-6 to TRBJ2-1; D possibly corresponds to TRBD1 (6 bases). The CDR3 runs 15 residues. The germline CDR1 and CDR2 sequences are SGHDT and YYEEEE. The V and J ends lost 1 base and 2 bases respectively, with 10 bases between them. The CDR3 nucleotides are TGTGCCAGCAGCTTGAACACAGGGACCTACAATGAGCAGTTCTTC. Its translation: CASSLNTGTYNEQFF.

This clone was counted a single time. The chain combines TRBV7-6 with TRBJ2-6; 7 nucleotides align to TRBD1. Losses at the gene ends were 5 bases for V and 1 base for J; bases not matched to a gene: 8. The CDR3 extends over 17 amino acids. Looked up from germline, CDR1 is SGHVS and CDR2 is FNYEAQ. In DNA, the CDR3 is TGTGCCAGCAGCCCCTGGACAGGCCAATCTGGGGCCAACGTCCTGACTTTC. Translated, it gives CASSPWTGQSGANVLTF.

The rearrangement uses TRBV27 and TRBJ2-1; TRBD2 aligns across 9 bases. Looked up from germline, CDR1 is MNHEY and CDR2 is SMNVEV (reference sequence). This CDR3 contains 16 residues. With V trimmed by 3 bases and J by 7 bases, 10 bases remained unmatched. The CDR3 DNA follows: TGTGCCAGCAGTTTTCGGCTAGCGGGATTAGGAAATGAGCAGTTCTTC. It translates to CASSFRLAGLGNEQFF.

V gene TRBV19 combines with J gene TRBJ2-1, with TRBD2 matching 9 bases. Per the germline V gene, CDR1 is LNHDA and CDR2 is SQIVND (reference sequence). V gave up 10 bases and J gave up 7 bases; unmatched junction bases: 20. This CDR3 comprises 17 residues. The CDR3 here is CATYFLAGAGWGNEQFF. The CDR3 DNA sequence: TGTGCCACATACTTCTTAGCGGGAGCGGGGTGGGGTAATGAGCAGTTCTTC.

This clone came up once. This chain joins TRBV13 and TRBJ2-7; 13 positions match TRBD2. The germline CDR1 and CDR2 sequences are PRHDT and FYEKMQ (reference sequence). The CDR3 covers 18 residues. The junction had 12 bases not matched to a gene; V was cut back by 0 bases and J by 7 bases. The CDR3 coding sequence is TGTGCCAGCAGCTTAGGGGGACTAGCGGGAAACCCCGAGGAGGAGCAGTACTTC. It is translated as CASSLGGLAGNPEEEQYF.

DNA for the CDR3: TGTGCCAGCAGCAGTAGCGGGAGAACCAAAAACATTCAGTACTTC. Translated: CASSSSGRTKNIQYF. The chain carries TRBV7-9 and TRBJ2-4; 9 positions match TRBD2. The CDR3 contains 15 residues. Trimming cost V 5 bases and J 2 bases; bases outside gene matches: 4. Per the germline V gene, CDR1 is SEHNR and CDR2 is FQNEAQ (reference sequence).

The rearrangement joins TRBV6-5 to TRBJ1-2; tentatively, D is TRBD1 (6 bases). V lost 6 bases, J lost 2 bases, and 10 bases lay in between. CDR1 MNHEY and CDR2 SVGAGI come from the germline V gene. The CDR3 has 13 amino acids. The CDR3 protein is CASRLGQNYGYTF. The CDR3 DNA reads as TGTGCCAGCAGGCTCGGACAGAACTATGGCTACACCTTC.

The gene calls are TRBV6-5 and TRBJ1-4; D may be TRBD1 (6 bases). V lost 7 bases, J lost 5 bases, and 8 bases lay in between. The CDR3 totals 12 residues. The germline CDR1 and CDR2 sequences are MNHEY and SVGAGI. CDR3 loop: CASKGQNEKLFF. The DNA for the CDR3 is TGTGCCAGCAAAGGACAGAATGAAAAACTGTTTTTT.

V gene TRBV15 combines with J gene TRBJ1-1; tentatively, D is TRBD1 (6 bases). V lost 3 bases and J lost 11, with 22 bases in between. This CDR3 has 15 residues. Germline V gene data show CDR1 as LNHNV and CDR2 as YYDKDF (reference sequence). CDR3 in DNA: TGTGCCACCAGCAGGGGAGGGGGAGGGAATTCGCACGCTTTCTTT. Its protein is CATSRGGGGNSHAFF.

This clone was observed a few times. The gene calls are TRBV7-9 and TRBJ1-1, with D uncertain. Trimming left V 5 bases short and J 0 bases short, with 7 bases between. The CDR3 spans 13 residues. Germline V CDR1 and CDR2: SEHNR, FQNEAQ (reference sequence). The CDR3 DNA follows: TGTGCCAGCAGCCCCAGATTGAACACTGAAGCTTTCTTT. It codes for CASSPRLNTEAFF.